These 19 T cell receptor beta chains share one sample of origin, sequenced in a study of beta chain features in type 1 diabetes. Sequenced material consisted of expressed TCRB transcripts (all of the isolated RNA was reverse transcribed). TCRdb's copy holds only in-frame clones and misses some; the assay was immunoSEQ multiplex PCR. In the table there are approximately 250,000 clones, roughly 15% of which are singletons. The material sequenced was naive CD4+ T cells from blood. These receptors were taken from a woman aged 35 to 49 in good health.

This clone has only a few counts. Written as DNA, the CDR3 is TGTGCCAGCAGTCCCCCGGGTCCCAGCTATGGCTACACCTTC. Encoded protein: CASSPPGPSYGYTF. The gene calls are TRBV25-1 and TRBJ1-2; no clear D gene. The CDR3 length is 14 residues. The V end was cut by 5 bases, the J end by 4 bases, with 14 bases between. CDR1 MGHDK and CDR2 SYGVNS come from the germline V gene.

This chain links TRBV18 with TRBJ2-6; tentative D call: TRBD1 (6 bases). Trimming pared 3 bases from V and 0 bases from J, leaving 12 bases between. This CDR3 has 17 amino acids. Germline loops: CDR1 KGHSH, CDR2 LQKENI. In DNA form, the CDR3 reads TGTGCCAGCTCACCGCGACAGGTTAGCTCTGGGGCCAACGTCCTGACTTTC. This encodes CASSPRQVSSGANVLTF.

This clone was detected a few times. This chain uses TRBV11-2 with TRBJ2-5; 8 bases are a match to TRBD1. V shed 5 bases and J 5 bases; nucleotides not matched to a gene: 7. Germline-derived CDR1 and CDR2 are SGHAT and FQNNGV. This CDR3 contains 14 residues. The CDR3 bases are TGTGCCAGCAGCCCCAGGGGGCGCTGGGAGACCCAGTACTTC. It codes for CASSPRGRWETQYF.

As DNA, the CDR3 is TGTGCCAGCAGAACCGGGACAGGGGGCAATCAGCCCCAGCATTTT. Translation gives CASRTGTGGNQPQHF. The rearrangement joins TRBV6-5 to TRBJ1-5, with TRBD1 identical over 10 bases. Trimming cost V 6 bases and J 2 bases; bases outside gene matches: 4. This CDR3 contains 15 residues. Germline V CDR1 and CDR2: MNHEY, SVGAGI.

Points on this clone: The junction and the germline gene differ at one end; a read error may be behind it. J is TRBJ1-2 and V is TRBV5-1; 10 bases are shared with TRBD1. This CDR3 has 15 amino acids. The germline V gene has CDR1 SGHRS and CDR2 YFSETQ. CDR3 coding DNA: TGTGCCAGCAGCGGAGGGACAGGGGCTGGCTATGGCTACACCTTC. It encodes CASSGGTGAGYGYTF.

This clone was found a few times. This sequence joins TRBV7-2 and TRBJ1-2; D is undetermined. Germline V CDR1 and CDR2: SGHTA, FQGNSA. Trimming shortened V by 3 bases and J by 8 bases, and 13 bases separated the two germline ends. This CDR3 is 13 amino acids long. The CDR3 region is CASSLWVREGYTF. For the CDR3, the DNA is TGTGCCAGCAGCTTGTGGGTTCGGGAAGGCTACACCTTC.

This clone was detected only a few times. This chain uses TRBV28 with TRBJ1-1, with D perhaps matching TRBD1 (6 bases). Trimming shortened V by 5 bases and J by 3 bases, and 13 bases separated the two germline ends. Germline CDR1 reads MDHEN; CDR2 reads SYDVKM. There are 14 residues in the CDR3. CDR3 in amino acids: CASSTLGGHTEAFF. CDR3 bases: TGTGCCAGCAGTACCCTCGGGGGGCACACTGAAGCTTTCTTT.

The chain uses TRBV28 and TRBJ1-4, with D possibly TRBD1 on 6 matching bases. V lost 6 bases, J lost 2 bases, and 16 bases lay in between. The CDR3 sequence is 16 residues long. CDR1 and CDR2 (germline): MDHEN, SYDVKM. In DNA, the CDR3 is TGTGCCAGCAGAAGGGCAGGGGCCGGGACTAATGAAAAACTGTTTTTT. Protein product: CASRRAGAGTNEKLFF. Using reference TRBV28 and TRBJ1-4 for the parts outside the CDR3, the full variable domain is DVKVTQSSRYLVKRTGEKVFLECVQDMDHENMFWYRQDPGLGLRLIYFSYDVKMKEKGDIPEGYSVSREKKERFSLILESASTNQTSMYLCASRRAGAGTNEKLFFGSGTQLSVL.

This clone occurred a few times. The chain carries TRBV7-9 and TRBJ2-5; 12 nucleotides agree with TRBD2. CDR3 size: 15 residues. V was clipped by 0 bases and J by 5 bases; unmatched bases: 1. Germline CDR1 SEHNR, CDR2 FQNEAQ (reference sequence). In DNA form, the CDR3 reads TGTGCCAGCAGCTTAGCCGGGACTAGCGGGGAGACCCAGTACTTC. Translated, it gives CASSLAGTSGETQYF.

This clone was counted between two and nine times. The V and J genes are TRBV9 and TRBJ2-5; 10 positions agree with TRBD1. The CDR3 contains 16 residues. Per the germline V gene, CDR1 is SGDLS and CDR2 is YYNGEE. Trimming took 1 base from V and 2 from J; bases not matched to a gene: 5. CDR3 nucleotides: TGTGCCAGCAGCGTAACCCTGGACAGGGGGCAAGAGACCCAGTACTTC. This encodes CASSVTLDRGQETQYF.

Only a few counts were recorded for this clone. The chain uses TRBV6-5 and TRBJ2-7; tentative D call: TRBD1 (5 bases). With 6 bases removed from V and 2 bases from J, the gap between germline ends came to 14 bases. The CDR3 runs to 14 residues. CDR1 and CDR2 (germline): MNHEY, SVGAGI. CDR3 nucleotides: TGTGCCAGCAGCCCACTTAGGGGCGCCTACGAGCAGTACTTC. Encoded protein: CASSPLRGAYEQYF.

The genes are TRBV5-4 and TRBJ2-6; 7 nucleotides align to TRBD1. This CDR3 comprises 17 residues. The germline gives CDR1 SGHNT, CDR2 YYREEE (reference sequence). The V segment lost 5 bases and the J segment 2 bases; nucleotides outside the gene matches: 10. CDR3 coding DNA: TGTGCCAGCAGGACCGGGACAGCATTACCTGGGGCCAACGTCCTGACTTTC. This codes for CASRTGTALPGANVLTF. Full variable domain (outside the CDR3, taken from reference TRBV5-4 and TRBJ2-6): ETGVTQSPTHLIKTRGQQVTLRCSSQSGHNTVSWYQQALGQGPQFIFQYYREEENGRGNFPPRFSGLQFPNYSSELNVNALELDDSALYLCASRTGTALPGANVLTFGAGSRLTVL.

The rearrangement joins TRBV5-1 to TRBJ1-4; D ambiguous. Germline V CDR1 and CDR2: SGHRS, YFSETQ. V lost 0 bases and J lost 4, with 10 bases in between. The CDR3 consists of 15 residues. CDR3 in amino acids: CASSLAAGNNEKLFF. DNA of the CDR3: TGCGCCAGCAGCTTGGCGGCGGGGAATAATGAAAAACTGTTTTTT.

This clone appeared many times. The chain carries TRBV4-2 and TRBJ2-7; TRBD2 matches at 14 bases. The CDR3 is 17 residues long. The V gene's germline CDR1 is LGHNA and CDR2 YNFKEQ. V trimming: 1 base; J trimming: 7 bases; junction bases outside the gene matches: 9. CDR3 coding DNA: TGTGCCAGCAGCCAAGCGTCGACTAGCGGGGGGGCCCGAGAGCAGTACTTC. Its protein product is CASSQASTSGGAREQYF.

The chain links TRBV5-4 to TRBJ2-3; 16 bases align to TRBD2. The germline CDR1 and CDR2 sequences are SGHNT and YYREEE (reference sequence). This CDR3 contains 17 residues. The V and J ends lost 4 bases and 5 bases, in that order; junction bases with no gene match: 7. The CDR3 loop reads CASSPGTSGGAGDTQYF. In nucleotides, the CDR3 is TGTGCCAGCAGCCCGGGGACTAGCGGGGGGGCGGGAGATACGCAGTATTTT.

This clone has only a few counts. The genes are TRBV21-1 and TRBJ2-7; the table's TRBD1 call for D was not verified on the DNA. TRBV21-1 is shown as a pseudogene. The CDR3 contains 15 residues. The CDR3 nucleotides are TGTGCCAGCAGCAGACCGGGACAGGAATTATACGAGCAGTACTTC. Translation gives CASSRPGQELYEQYF.

The rearrangement links TRBV5-6 to TRBJ1-6, with a weak D call TRBD1 (6 bases). The V end lost 1 base, the J end lost 9 bases, and 11 bases lay between the germline ends. Per the germline V gene, CDR1 is SGHDT and CDR2 is YYEEEE. This CDR3 is built from 14 residues. CDR3 sequence: CASSLNRAVSPLHF. For the CDR3, the DNA is TGTGCCAGCAGCTTGAACAGGGCGGTTTCACCCCTCCACTTT.

This chain uses TRBV5-1 with TRBJ2-1; TRBD2 aligns across 9 bases. The CDR3 is 15 amino acids. The germline V gene encodes CDR1 SGHRS and CDR2 YFSETQ. The ends lost 0 bases at V and 5 bases at J; junction bases unmatched: 3. CDR3 protein: CASSLDLAGNNEQFF. In nucleotides, the CDR3 is TGCGCCAGCAGCTTGGATCTAGCGGGAAACAATGAGCAGTTCTTC.

This chain links TRBV7-2 with TRBJ2-1; D is perhaps TRBD1 (5 bases). Per the germline V gene, CDR1 is SGHTA and CDR2 is FQGNSA. The germline V and J ends were trimmed by 1 base and 2 bases, with 15 bases remaining between them. The CDR3 runs to 17 residues. CDR3 DNA sequence: TGTGCCAGCAGCTTAGGTAGGGGCCGGGTTACCTACAATGAGCAGTTCTTC. Its protein is CASSLGRGRVTYNEQFF. The full variable domain, its missing parts supplied by reference TRBV7-2 and TRBJ2-1, is GAGVSQSPSNKVTEKGKDVELRCDPISGHTALYWYRQSLGQGLEFLIYFQGNSAPDKSGLPSDRFSAERTGGSVSTLTIQRTQQEDSAVYLCASSLGRGRVTYNEQFFGPGTRLTVL.